This T cell receptor (beta chain) was sequenced during a study of shared clonotypes between healthy human individuals. CDR1 SGHVS and CDR2 FQNEAQ come from the germline V gene. The CDR3 covers 15 residues. V was trimmed by 5 bases and J by 3 bases, leaving 16 bases between them. Only in-frame clones appear in the TCRdb table, and some are missing; sequencing was by immunoSEQ multiplex PCR. The sample lists about 2.2 million clones; 90% to 95% were seen once. CD45RO-negative, CCR7-positively selected cells formed the naive CD8 fraction, excluding terminally differentiated effector memory CD45RA+ cells.

The source of this sequence is a man aged 18 to 30 in good health. Some clones in this sample may be carry-over from other donors' samples. The sample taken for sequencing was naive CD8+ T cells from PBMCs. The genes are TRBV7-8 and TRBJ2-5; D possibly matches TRBD1 or TRBD2 (5 bases each). CDR3 loop: CASSHGDGTEETQYF. Written as DNA, the CDR3 is TGTGCCAGCAGCCACGGGGACGGCACGGAAGAGACCCAGTACTTC.